The present T cell receptor beta chain was sequenced within a study of blood T cells in healthy people across ages (dated by TCRdb to 2014 to 2015). Study-wide context: In model experiments, template switching captured about one uniquely barcoded TCR beta cDNA molecule for every two T cells. To avoid experimental bias, donors of different ages were randomly spread across the sequencing lanes. Four age groups were formed from the donors: young (average about 16 years), middle-aged (approximately 40), aged (about 68) and long-lived (approximately 80). Using the same blood draw, the study looked at two additional independent replicas of 1 million unique cDNA reads for two donors, one aged 18 to 30 and the other aged 80 or older. Using deep sequencing normalized with unique cDNA molecular identifiers, the study measured how TCR beta repertoire diversity changes with age.

General findings and caveats noted by the study authors: Because profiling used bulk unsorted PBMCs, naive and antigen-experienced compartments could not be compared conclusively. Estimates of total diversity based on one million sequenced T cells were considered lower bounds and underestimates. Compared with the aged group, more naive CD4+ T cells, fewer expanded clones and increased TCR diversity were shown by the long-lived group, suggesting age selection. Observed TCR beta diversity per million T cells fell roughly linearly with age, and a significant reduction was already apparent by age roughly 40. The percentage of naive T cells measured by flow cytometry correlated strongly with observed TCR beta diversity. Donor CMV infection status was unknown, potentially confounding age-related changes in expanded clonotypes.

The germline V gene yields MNHEY for CDR1 and SVGAGI for CDR2. From cysteine to phenylalanine, the CDR3 is 16 amino acids long. The CDR3 DNA has 48 bases and is translated from base 1. Relative to germline, V is missing 0 bases and J is missing 0 bases, with 4 bases of the junction outside any gene match. The 39 donors, aged about 6 to 95 years, were systemically healthy Caucasian individuals from Russia. Each donor gave about 11 milliliters of peripheral blood, drawn into EDTA-treated Vacutainer tubes. Ficoll-Paque density-gradient centrifugation was used to isolate PBMCs, with at least 7 million per sample. Total RNA was extracted from PBMCs with Trizol reagent, with at least 6 micrograms obtained per sample. Naive CD45RAhigh/CD27high T cell percentages were measured by flow cytometry on a PBMC aliquot from every donor. As concerns this clonotype: Its antigen is unknown. The input lacks base qualities; no much larger clone sits a single base away.

Preparation of the library involved 5' RACE. Sequencer: Illumina HiSeq 2500. A second roughly 6 to 12 cycle PCR used a sample-barcoded 5' primer and a J-beta primer mix. A template-switch 5' adaptor carrying 12 random nucleotides introduced a unique molecular identifier onto each TCR beta cDNA molecule. At least 2.5 million CDR3-containing paired-end reads were obtained from each sample. The Mint cDNA synthesis kit, primed by a TRBC-specific oligonucleotide, was used to synthesize first-strand cDNA from all RNA. Following uracil-DNA glycosylase treatment, all cDNA underwent a first 18-cycle PCR with the universal primers M1SS and BC2_uni_R. The study's own analysis went as follows. Normalization of each sample was performed by random selection of 1 million high-quality reads, each carrying a distinct molecular identifier. Instead of being binned into consensus sequences, reads that shared molecular identifiers were thrown out. MiTCR, with a Q25 quality threshold and the strictest error-elimination algorithm, was used for CDR3 identification, clonotype clustering and error correction. A nonparametric unseen species model with Euler transformation was used to estimate a lower bound on total TCR beta diversity. TCRdb reworked the public reads: Q25 trimming with fastp, MiXCR clone assembly, productive beta chains retained. One record per CDR3 amino acid sequence lists the most common genes and DNA. TCRdb's processing, not the study's, gives the V and J calls here. For this sample there are around 1.5 million distinct CDR3 sequences; roughly 59% appear just once. Of the sample, 6.5% to 8% falls within the top ten clones.

This TCR was sampled from a man in his late teens or twenties in good health. Recombination joined TRBV6-5 with TRBJ2-7; TRBD2 fits 8 bases in the junction. The sample was blood. The nucleotides read TGTGCCAGCAGTTACTCAGCGGGAGATAGCTCCTACGAGCAGTACTTC. The encoded protein is CASSYSAGDSSYEQYF.